What follows are 27 T cell receptor beta chains derived from one specimen sequenced in a study of T cell responses to AZD1222 COVID-19 vaccine. Sequencing was performed with immunoSEQ multiplex PCR; in TCRdb, only in-frame clones are kept and a portion is missing. This table holds some 86,000 clones, around 82% found once. This specimen consisted of peripheral blood, obtained on day 0 of AZD1222 vaccination. These receptors were taken from an adult in good health.

The V gene is TRBV19, the J gene TRBJ1-1; 7 bases fit TRBD1. V dropped 7 bases and J dropped 1; count of bases not matched to a gene: 6. Germline V gene data show CDR1 as LNHDA and CDR2 as SQIVND (reference sequence). This CDR3 region has 14 residues. The CDR3 is CASKQGQQNTEAFF. For the CDR3, the DNA is TGTGCCAGTAAACAGGGACAGCAGAACACTGAAGCTTTCTTT.

The rearrangement joins TRBV18 to TRBJ1-4, with 7 bases identical to TRBD1. Per the germline V gene, CDR1 is KGHSH and CDR2 is LQKENI. The CDR3 runs to 13 residues. J lost 7 bases, V lost 5 bases, and 4 bases had no gene match. The CDR3 DNA reads as TGTGCCAGCTCAGAACAGGGGACTGAAAAACTGTTTTTT. Translated: CASSEQGTEKLFF.

The chain couples TRBV7-6 to TRBJ2-2, with TRBD2 identical over 8 bases. V was pared by 5 bases and J by 3 bases, with 8 bases of the junction left unmatched. Germline CDR1 reads SGHVS; CDR2 reads FNYEAQ. The CDR3 is made up of 16 amino acids. DNA of the CDR3: TGTGCCAGCAGCACTACACGGGGGGGCCACACCGGGGAGCTGTTTTTT. It specifies CASSTTRGGHTGELFF.

The V gene is TRBV5-1, the J gene TRBJ1-2; D is possibly TRBD1 (5 bases). Germline V gene lookup returns CDR1 SGHRS and CDR2 YFSETQ. This CDR3 is 13 amino acids long. V was cut by 0 bases and J by 8 bases, with 11 bases left in between. In DNA form, the CDR3 reads TGCGCCAGCAGCTTGGCAGGGACGGACGGCTACACCTTC. Translated: CASSLAGTDGYTF.

The CDR3 DNA sequence: TGCGCCAGCAGCTATAATACGCCCAGGACAAATTTAGCCAATGAGCAGTTCTTC. As protein: CASSYNTPRTNLANEQFF. The rearrangement joins TRBV4-1 to TRBJ2-1, with D maybe TRBD1 (5 bases). Germline V lookup: CDR1 MGHRA, CDR2 YSYEKL. The CDR3 has 18 amino acids. The ends were cut back, 5 bases at V and 6 bases at J, with 26 bases in the middle.

V is TRBV4-1 and J is TRBJ1-5; the D is unclear. With 0 bases removed from V and 4 bases from J, the gap between germline ends came to 4 bases. This CDR3 is built from 13 residues. Looked up from germline, CDR1 is MGHRA and CDR2 is YSYEKL. The CDR3 here is CASSQEVNQPQHF. The CDR3 coding sequence is TGCGCCAGCAGCCAAGAGGTAAATCAGCCCCAGCATTTT.

This sequence joins TRBV20-1 and TRBJ2-3; no clear D. In germline, CDR1 is DFQATT, CDR2 SNEGSKA (reference sequence). The CDR3 totals 11 residues. Trimming removed 7 bases from V and 0 bases from J, with 5 bases in between. The CDR3 coding sequence is TGCAGTGTCCGGAGCACAGATACGCAGTATTTT. Its translation is CSVRSTDTQYF.

The chain uses TRBV3-1 (or the pseudogene TRBV3-2) and TRBJ2-2; D gene unclear. V was clipped by 4 bases and J by 0 bases, with 3 bases between them. The CDR3 is 13 amino acids. CDR1 and CDR2 (germline): LGHDT, YNNKEL (reference sequence). The CDR3 sequence: CASSRANTGELFF. The CDR3 DNA follows: TGTGCCAGCAGCCGAGCGAACACCGGGGAGCTGTTTTTT.

V and J are TRBV2 and TRBJ2-2, with D possibly matching TRBD1 (5 bases). V lost 6 bases to trimming and J lost 4 bases, with 9 bases between them. Looked up from germline, CDR1 is SNHLY and CDR2 is FYNNEI. The CDR3 is 13 amino acids. CDR3 nucleotides: TGTGCCAGCAGGCCCAGGGTCACCGGGGAGCTGTTTTTT. Protein: CASRPRVTGELFF.

The CDR3 DNA reads as TGTGCCAGCAGCAAAGAAAGGGATGGTCAGGAAAAACTGTTTTTT. This translates into CASSKERDGQEKLFF. The chain recombines TRBV21-1 with TRBJ1-4. TRBV21-1 is described as a pseudogene. This CDR3 has 15 residues.

The chain links TRBV7-8 to TRBJ1-1; 9 nucleotides agree with TRBD1. V trimming: 5 bases; J trimming: 1 base; junction bases outside the gene matches: 8. This CDR3 has 16 amino acids. Germline CDR1 reads SGHVS; CDR2 reads FQNEAQ. The CDR3: CASSPTDRGGNTEAFF. CDR3 nucleotide sequence: TGTGCCAGCAGCCCAACGGACAGGGGAGGGAACACTGAAGCTTTCTTT.

The V gene is TRBV11-2, the J gene TRBJ2-2, with a weak D call TRBD2 (5 bases). This CDR3 is built from 14 residues. V shed 3 bases and J shed 5 bases, with 10 bases lying between them. Germline CDR1 SGHAT, CDR2 FQNNGV. The CDR3 reads CASSLARGTGELFF. The CDR3 DNA reads as TGTGCCAGCAGCTTGGCCCGCGGGACCGGGGAGCTGTTTTTT.

CDR3 protein: CASTMAGIYTF. The DNA of the CDR3 is TGTGCCAGTACCATGGCCGGCATCTACACCTTC. This rearrangement joins TRBV19 to TRBJ1-2; D gene ambiguous. Trimming removed 7 bases at V and 10 bases at J, with 13 bases between. Germline CDR1 and CDR2: LNHDA and SQIVND (reference sequence). The length of the CDR3 is 11 residues.

The chain uses TRBV4-2 and TRBJ2-1; TRBD2 matches at 9 bases. Germline V gene sequence: CDR1 LGHNA, CDR2 YNFKEQ. V gave up 1 base and J gave up 6 bases; unmatched junction bases: 4. This CDR3 comprises 15 residues. The CDR3 DNA is TGTGCCAGCAGCCAAGGGCGGGAGGGCGGCAATGAGCAGTTCTTC. Its protein is CASSQGREGGNEQFF.

The chain is built from TRBV6-5 and TRBJ1-6; D call uncertain. Trimming pared 0 bases from V and 0 bases from J, leaving 3 bases between. Germline CDR1 MNHEY, CDR2 SVGAGI. The length of the CDR3 is 15 residues. The CDR3 coding sequence is TGTGCCAGCAGTTACTCGAGCTCCTATAATTCACCCCTCCACTTT. As protein: CASSYSSSYNSPLHF.

The genes are TRBV28 and TRBJ1-5; tentatively, D is TRBD1 (6 bases). The CDR3 is 17 amino acids. V lost 4 bases and J 4 bases, leaving 20 bases between the germline ends. From germline, CDR1 is MDHEN and CDR2 SYDVKM. DNA of the CDR3: TGTGCCAGCAGTTCACAATACAGGGTTGGTAATAATCAGCCCCAGCATTTT. This encodes CASSSQYRVGNNQPQHF.

J is TRBJ1-2 and V is TRBV19; 7 nucleotides match TRBD1. Trimming removed 10 bases from V and 7 bases from J; junction bases left unmatched: 12. This CDR3 region has 13 residues. CDR1 is LNHDA and CDR2 is SQIVND in the germline V gene (reference sequence). DNA for the CDR3: TGTGCCACCTCTAAGGGGGCAGTGCCTGGCTACACCTTC. This codes for CATSKGAVPGYTF.

The chain is built from TRBV18 and TRBJ2-7; unclear D gene. The germline V gene has CDR1 KGHSH and CDR2 LQKENI. The CDR3 runs 13 residues. With 3 bases removed from V and 2 bases from J, the gap between germline ends came to 8 bases. The CDR3 region is CASSPADTYEQYF. The CDR3 DNA sequence: TGTGCCAGCTCACCTGCCGATACCTACGAGCAGTACTTC.

The rearrangement links TRBV28 to TRBJ2-5; 8 nucleotides line up with TRBD1. From germline, CDR1 is MDHEN and CDR2 SYDVKM. The V and J ends lost 2 bases and 2 bases, in that order; junction bases with no gene match: 10. The CDR3 contains 17 residues. CDR3 DNA sequence: TGTGCCAGCAGTTTAGGATCGGGACAGGATCCTCAAGAGACCCAGTACTTC. Amino acid sequence: CASSLGSGQDPQETQYF.

The CDR3 coding sequence is TGCGCCAGCAGCGAGGGACAGGGGGCGTCTAATTCACCCCTCCACTTT. It is translated as CASSEGQGASNSPLHF. The chain joins TRBV5-1 to TRBJ1-6, with TRBD1 matching 12 bases. Germline lookup yields CDR1 SGHRS and CDR2 YFSETQ. With V trimmed by 4 bases and J by 6 bases, 5 bases remained unmatched. The CDR3 has 16 residues.

J is TRBJ1-1 and V is TRBV15; TRBD1 might be the D (5 bases). This CDR3 has 15 amino acids. Per germline, CDR1 LNHNV and CDR2 YYDKDF (reference sequence). The V gene lost 3 bases and the J gene lost 1 base, with 12 bases spanning the gap. CDR3 DNA: TGTGCCACCAGCAGGGCCGGGACGAGGAACACTGAAGCTTTCTTT. Translation: CATSRAGTRNTEAFF.

A few counts support this clone. The V gene is TRBV12-3 or TRBV12-4, the J gene TRBJ1-4; 8 bases are a match to TRBD1. V gave up 4 bases and J gave up 6 bases; unmatched junction bases: 1. The CDR3 sequence is 13 residues long. The CDR3 sequence is CASSSGGDEKLFF. CDR3 in DNA: TGTGCCAGCAGTTCAGGGGGCGATGAAAAACTGTTTTTT.

The gene calls are TRBV13 and TRBJ2-1; D ambiguous. Looked up from germline, CDR1 is PRHDT and CDR2 is FYEKMQ (reference sequence). V lost 4 bases, J lost 15 bases, and 16 bases lay in between. This CDR3 region has 12 residues. The CDR3 loop reads CASSSNRLAPFF. The CDR3 DNA sequence: TGTGCCAGCAGCTCTAATCGTCTGGCACCGTTCTTC.

V is TRBV5-1 and J is TRBJ1-3; D not certain. Germline V lookup: CDR1 SGHRS, CDR2 YFSETQ. This CDR3 has 15 amino acids. Trimming cost V 4 bases and J 0 bases, with 11 bases left between them. DNA of the CDR3: TGCGCCAGCAGCCCCTACGGAACCTCTGGAAACACCATATATTTT. It is translated as CASSPYGTSGNTIYF.

The rearrangement joins TRBV5-1 to TRBJ2-5; 15 nucleotides align to TRBD2. V shed 3 bases, J shed 5 bases, and the junction held 2 bases outside the gene matches. Germline loops: CDR1 SGHRS, CDR2 YFSETQ. CDR3 length: 15 amino acids. The DNA for the CDR3 is TGCGCCAGCAGCTCTGGACTAGCGGGGGGGGAGACCCAGTACTTC. Residues: CASSSGLAGGETQYF.

This chain joins TRBV27 and TRBJ1-5; the D is unclear. Looked up from germline, CDR1 is MNHEY and CDR2 is SMNVEV (reference sequence). V lost 2 bases and J lost 4, with 9 bases in between. This CDR3 comprises 14 residues. As DNA, the CDR3 is TGTGCCAGCAGTTTACGACCTTCGAATCAGCCCCAGCATTTT. Encoded protein: CASSLRPSNQPQHF.

A note on this clone: Other DNA sequences in this specimen translate into the identical CDR3. The rearrangement links TRBV10-3 to TRBJ1-2; no clear D gene. Germline loops: CDR1 ENHRY, CDR2 SYGVKD. CDR3 length equals 12 residues. Trimming removed 4 bases at V and 1 base at J, with 4 bases between. CDR3 DNA: TGTGCCATCAGTGGGGATAACTATGGCTACACCTTC. Encoded protein: CAISGDNYGYTF.